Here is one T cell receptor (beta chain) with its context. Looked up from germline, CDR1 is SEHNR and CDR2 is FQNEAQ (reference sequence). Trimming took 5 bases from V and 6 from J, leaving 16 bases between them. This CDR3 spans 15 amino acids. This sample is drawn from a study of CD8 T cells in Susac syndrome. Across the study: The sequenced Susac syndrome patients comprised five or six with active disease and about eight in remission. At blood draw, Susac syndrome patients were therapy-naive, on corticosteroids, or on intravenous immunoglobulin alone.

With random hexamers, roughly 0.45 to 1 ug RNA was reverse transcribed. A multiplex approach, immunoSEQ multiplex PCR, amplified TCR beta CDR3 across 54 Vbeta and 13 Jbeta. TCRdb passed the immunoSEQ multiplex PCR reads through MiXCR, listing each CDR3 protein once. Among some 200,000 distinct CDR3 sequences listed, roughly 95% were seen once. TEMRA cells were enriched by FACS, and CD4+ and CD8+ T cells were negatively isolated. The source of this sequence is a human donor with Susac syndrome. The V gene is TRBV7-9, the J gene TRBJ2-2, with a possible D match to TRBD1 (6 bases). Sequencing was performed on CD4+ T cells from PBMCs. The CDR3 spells CASSRTTGMAGELFF. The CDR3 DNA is TGTGCCAGCAGCCGGACCACAGGGATGGCCGGGGAGCTGTTTTTT.